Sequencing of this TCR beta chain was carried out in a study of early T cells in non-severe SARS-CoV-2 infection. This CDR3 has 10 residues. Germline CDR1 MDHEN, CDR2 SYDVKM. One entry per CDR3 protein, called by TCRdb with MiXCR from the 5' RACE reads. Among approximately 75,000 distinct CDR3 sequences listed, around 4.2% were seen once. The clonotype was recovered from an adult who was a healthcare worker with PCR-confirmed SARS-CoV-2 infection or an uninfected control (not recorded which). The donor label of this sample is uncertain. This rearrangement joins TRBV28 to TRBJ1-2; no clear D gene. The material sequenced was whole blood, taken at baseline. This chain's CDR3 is CAAQSYGYTF. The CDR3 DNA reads TGTGCAGCACAGAGCTATGGCTACACCTTC.